This TCR beta chain comes out of a study of T cell responses to AZD1222 COVID-19 vaccine. CDR3 length: 18 residues. V dropped 7 bases and J dropped 0; count of bases not matched to a gene: 13. The germline CDR1 and CDR2 sequences are LNHDA and SQIVND (reference sequence). The method was immunoSEQ multiplex PCR; TCRdb's version includes in-frame clones alone and lacks a portion of them. The sample lists nearly 110,000 clones; about 90% were seen once. Pooled together were second doses at about 4 or about 12 weeks. General study findings and limits: Of spike-specific TCRs, nearly half reportedly target regions left unmutated in variants. Donors in the cohort were predominantly white British and more often female, and clonal diversity was possibly underestimated. Breadth and depth of Spike-specific TCRs rose after two AZD1222 doses.

Of note for this clone: No antigen is known for it.

V and J are TRBV19 and TRBJ2-1, with TRBD2 matching 9 bases. This clonotype was obtained from an adult who received the AZD1222 COVID-19 vaccine. The sample consisted of peripheral blood, taken 28 days after the second AZD1222 dose. CDR3 loop: CASTEGSGGPTSYNEQFF. DNA for the CDR3: TGTGCCAGTACCGAAGGCAGCGGGGGGCCGACCTCCTACAATGAGCAGTTCTTC.